These 26 T cell receptor beta chains were all obtained from the same sample, sequenced in a study of cytomegalovirus exposure and HLA in healthy donors. Researchers ran the PCR with 60 Vbeta and 13 Jbeta primers. Sequencing was performed with immunoSEQ multiplex PCR; in TCRdb, only in-frame clones are kept and a portion is missing. The sample has 75,000 to 100,000 clones, about 77% seen once. Sequencing used PBMCs. The receptors here all came from a man aged 35-49 years in good health and CMV-seronegative.

V gene TRBV6-5 combines with J gene TRBJ1-5; D remains ambiguous. CDR1 and CDR2 (germline): MNHEY, SVGAGI. CDR3 length equals 14 residues. V lost 0 bases to trimming and J lost 4 bases, with 7 bases between them. The CDR3 protein is CASSYSGENQPQHF. CDR3 DNA: TGTGCCAGCAGTTACTCCGGAGAAAATCAGCCCCAGCATTTT.

The gene calls are TRBV10-3 and TRBJ2-1; TRBD2 might be the D (5 bases). CDR3 length: 11 residues. Germline CDR1 ENHRY, CDR2 SYGVKD. The ends were cut back, 10 bases at V and 2 bases at J, with 6 bases in the middle. In DNA form, the CDR3 reads TGTGCCACCGGGACCTACAATGAGCAGTTCTTC. Translated: CATGTYNEQFF.

This chain connects TRBV28 to TRBJ2-2; a possible D gene is TRBD2 (6 bases). Germline CDR1 is MDHEN and CDR2 is SYDVKM. The V end was cut by 2 bases, the J end by 4 bases, with 11 bases between. CDR3 length: 15 amino acids. In nucleotides, the CDR3 is TGTGCCAGCAGTTTAGGCGGGAAGGGCACCGGGGAGCTGTTTTTT. Translating it yields CASSLGGKGTGELFF.

This chain connects TRBV4-1 to TRBJ1-1; tentatively, D is TRBD1 (6 bases). Trimming stripped 1 base from V and 4 bases from J, with 7 bases between. The length of the CDR3 is 13 residues. Germline values: CDR1 MGHRA, CDR2 YSYEKL. The CDR3 DNA reads TGCGCCAGCAGCCAAGGGGGGCCCACTGAAGCTTTCTTT. It encodes CASSQGGPTEAFF.

This clone was seen only a few times. V usage is TRBV15 and J usage is TRBJ1-2; 11 positions agree with TRBD1. Germline V CDR1 and CDR2: LNHNV, YYDKDF (reference sequence). V trimming: 0 bases; J trimming: 1 base; junction bases outside the gene matches: 13. The CDR3 has 20 amino acids. Here the CDR3 reads CATSRDLSIPGTGGNYGYTF. DNA of the CDR3: TGTGCCACCAGCAGAGACCTATCAATCCCCGGGACAGGGGGTAACTATGGCTACACCTTC. The full variable domain, completed using reference TRBV15 and TRBJ1-2, is DAMVIQNPRYQVTQFGKPVTLSCSQTLNHNVMYWYQQKSSQAPKLLFHYYDKDFNNEADTPDNFQSRRPNTSFCFLDIRSPGLGDTAMYLCATSRDLSIPGTGGNYGYTFGSGTRLTVV.

This chain links TRBV28 with TRBJ1-2; 9 nucleotides agree with TRBD1. The junction had 10 bases not matched to a gene; V was cut back by 7 bases and J by 4 bases. Germline lookup yields CDR1 MDHEN and CDR2 SYDVKM. CDR3 length equals 15 residues. CDR3 sequence (DNA): TGTGCCAGCATCCCGACAGGGGGTGGTGGCTATGGCTACACCTTC. Protein product: CASIPTGGGGYGYTF.

The chain carries TRBV14 and TRBJ1-1; D ambiguous. This CDR3 is 14 amino acids long. CDR1 is SGHDN and CDR2 is FVKESK in the germline V gene. V lost 4 bases, J lost 1 base, and 10 bases lay in between. CDR3 protein: CASSLPGRNTEAFF. In nucleotides, the CDR3 is TGTGCCAGCAGCCTGCCTGGCAGGAACACTGAAGCTTTCTTT.

The chain recombines TRBV7-6 with TRBJ2-7; 8 nucleotides agree with TRBD2. This CDR3 has 15 amino acids. Trimming cost V 5 bases and J 3 bases; bases outside gene matches: 9. CDR1 is SGHVS, CDR2 FNYEAQ, per germline. This CDR3 is CASSLGASGLYEQYF. The DNA of the CDR3 is TGTGCCAGCAGCCTCGGGGCTAGCGGGCTCTACGAGCAGTACTTC.

The chain links TRBV13 to TRBJ2-7, with D maybe TRBD2 (5 bases). Trimming removed 5 bases from V and 4 bases from J, with 18 bases in between. Germline CDR1 and CDR2: PRHDT and FYEKMQ (reference sequence). The CDR3 consists of 15 residues. In nucleotides, the CDR3 is TGTGCCAGCAGCACTTATAACCGGAGGCTTTACGAGCAGTACTTC. Its translation is CASSTYNRRLYEQYF. Complete variable domain (other parts from reference TRBV13 and TRBJ2-7): AAGVIQSPRHLIKEKRETATLKCYPIPRHDTVYWYQQGPGQDPQFLISFYEKMQSDKGSIPDRFSAQQFSDYHSELNMSSLELGDSALYFCASSTYNRRLYEQYFGPGTRLTVT.

J is TRBJ1-5 and V is TRBV28, with 9 bases identical to TRBD1. This CDR3 region has 14 residues. The V and J ends lost 7 bases and 7 bases, in that order; junction bases with no gene match: 8. Germline V gene lookup returns CDR1 MDHEN and CDR2 SYDVKM. The CDR3 nucleotides are TGTGCCAGCACCCTGACAGGGGGAGAACAGCCCCAGCATTTT. Protein: CASTLTGGEQPQHF.

The table lists this clone with a few counts. The CDR3 reads CASSFPLTYEQYF. Written as DNA, the CDR3 is TGTGCCAGCAGCTTTCCTCTTACCTACGAGCAGTACTTC. The chain joins TRBV7-9 to TRBJ2-5; D gene uncertain. The J call is doubtful: the DNA matches TRBJ2-7 better. The length of the CDR3 is 13 residues. CDR1 and CDR2 (germline): SEHNR, FQNEAQ (reference sequence).

This clone was detected a few times. J is TRBJ2-7 and V is TRBV6-5; 8 bases fit TRBD2. The CDR3 covers 15 residues. The germline V gene has CDR1 MNHEY and CDR2 SVGAGI. V dropped 6 bases and J dropped 2; count of bases not matched to a gene: 9. The CDR3 region is CASRDGTSRAYEQYF. The CDR3 DNA follows: TGTGCCAGCAGAGACGGGACTAGTCGGGCCTACGAGCAGTACTTC.

The chain couples TRBV6-5 to TRBJ1-1, with D tentatively TRBD1 (6 bases). Trimming stripped 2 bases from V and 0 bases from J, with 7 bases between. Germline assignment: CDR1 MNHEY and CDR2 SVGAGI. This CDR3 contains 14 residues. In DNA form, the CDR3 reads TGTGCCAGCAGTTACACAGGGTTGAACACTGAAGCTTTCTTT. As protein: CASSYTGLNTEAFF.

This sequence joins TRBV7-9 and TRBJ2-1; 8 bases are a match to TRBD2. This CDR3 has 16 residues. J gave up 7 bases and V 1 base, and 9 bases lay outside the gene matches. CDR1 is SEHNR and CDR2 is FQNEAQ in the germline V gene (reference sequence). The CDR3 region has the DNA TGTGCCAGCAGCTTAGGGCGTACGGGAGGGAAGAATGAGCAGTTCTTC. Its protein is CASSLGRTGGKNEQFF. Looking up the rest from reference TRBV7-9 and TRBJ2-1 gives the full variable domain: DTGVSQNPRHKITKRGQNVTFRCDPISEHNRLYWYRQTLGQGPEFLTYFQNEAQLEKSRLLSDRFSAERPKGSFSTLEIQRTEQGDSAMYLCASSLGRTGGKNEQFFGPGTRLTVL.

This chain links TRBV27 with TRBJ1-4; D perhaps matches TRBD1 (6 bases). Germline loops: CDR1 MNHEY, CDR2 SMNVEV (reference sequence). V lost 4 bases and J lost 6, with 15 bases in between. The CDR3 is 15 residues long. The DNA of the CDR3 is TGTGCCAGCAGTTCCCGACAGGTTATGGATGAAAAACTGTTTTTT. Its protein is CASSSRQVMDEKLFF.

The chain couples TRBV11-2 to TRBJ2-7; D might be TRBD1 (6 bases). The CDR3 spans 13 residues. With 2 bases removed from V and 7 bases from J, the gap between germline ends came to 12 bases. From germline, CDR1 is SGHAT and CDR2 FQNNGV. The CDR3: CASSLTGLGEQYF. In DNA, the CDR3 is TGTGCCAGCAGCTTAACAGGGCTGGGGGAGCAGTACTTC.

This chain links TRBV18 with TRBJ2-1; possibly TRBD2 for D (6 bases). The CDR3 sequence is 15 residues long. V was trimmed by 3 bases and J by 4 bases, leaving 13 bases between them. Germline loops: CDR1 KGHSH, CDR2 LQKENI. CDR3 bases: TGTGCCAGCTCACCTATGACGGGAGAGTACAATGAGCAGTTCTTC. This gives the protein CASSPMTGEYNEQFF.

The chain has TRBV15 and TRBJ2-1, with 8 bases fitting TRBD1. CDR3 length: 13 residues. Trimming removed 5 bases from V and 5 bases from J; junction bases left unmatched: 2. Germline V gives CDR1 LNHNV, CDR2 YYDKDF (reference sequence). DNA of the CDR3: TGTGCCACCAGCCAGGGGGCAAACAATGAGCAGTTCTTC. This translates into CATSQGANNEQFF.

The rearrangement uses TRBV5-6 and TRBJ2-3, with 9 bases lining up with TRBD1. V lost 3 bases to trimming and J lost 5 bases; unmatched junction nucleotides: 1. In germline, CDR1 is SGHDT, CDR2 YYEEEE. The CDR3 loop spans 13 amino acids. CDR3 coding DNA: TGTGCCAGCAGCTGGGACAGGGTAGATACGCAGTATTTT. Its protein product is CASSWDRVDTQYF.

As for this clone: Compared with germline, one end of the junction differs, possibly owing to a read error. V and J are TRBV5-1 and TRBJ2-5; the D gene is possibly TRBD2 (5 bases). This CDR3 comprises 13 residues. Germline CDR1 and CDR2: SGHRS and YFSETQ. CDR3 coding DNA: TGCGCCAGCGGCTTGGAACTAGGGGAGACCCAGTACTTC. It specifies CASGLELGETQYF.

Comment on this clone: Other DNA sequences from this sample encode an identical CDR3 as well. The chain joins TRBV19 to TRBJ2-5; maybe TRBD1 (6 bases). V lost 3 bases to trimming and J lost 5 bases, with 10 bases between them. This CDR3 is 13 amino acids long. Germline lookup yields CDR1 LNHDA and CDR2 SQIVND (reference sequence). CDR3 sequence reads: CASSIFRGETQYF. In DNA, the CDR3 is TGTGCCAGTAGTATCTTTAGGGGGGAGACCCAGTACTTC. Full variable domain (rest looked up from reference TRBV19 and TRBJ2-5): DGGITQSPKYLFRKEGQNVTLSCEQNLNHDAMYWYRQDPGQGLRLIYYSQIVNDFQKGDIAEGYSVSREKKESFPLTVTSAQKNPTAFYLCASSIFRGETQYFGPGTRLLVL.

The gene calls are TRBV4-1 and TRBJ1-5, with TRBD1 as a possible D gene (6 bases). V was cut by 1 base and J by 2 bases, with 9 bases left in between. Germline CDR1 and CDR2: MGHRA and YSYEKL. CDR3 length: 15 residues. The CDR3 region is CASSQVAGGNQPQHF. The CDR3 DNA follows: TGCGCCAGCAGCCAAGTTGCAGGGGGCAATCAGCCCCAGCATTTT.

The rearrangement uses TRBV5-1 and TRBJ1-4; TRBD1 matches at 9 bases. Germline CDR1 reads SGHRS; CDR2 reads YFSETQ. J gave up 6 bases and V 4 bases, and 16 bases lay outside the gene matches. This CDR3 region has 18 residues. The CDR3 loop reads CASSPTYQPGQGYEKLFF. The CDR3 nucleotides are TGCGCCAGCAGCCCCACCTATCAACCGGGACAGGGTTATGAAAAACTGTTTTTT. Full variable domain (missing parts from reference TRBV5-1 and TRBJ1-4): KAGVTQTPRYLIKTRGQQVTLSCSPISGHRSVSWYQQTPGQGLQFLFEYFSETQRNKGNFPGRFSGRQFSNSRSEMNVSTLELGDSALYLCASSPTYQPGQGYEKLFFGSGTQLSVL.

This clone was found a few times. V gene TRBV30 combines with J gene TRBJ2-5; D is undetermined. The V gene's germline CDR1 is GTSNPN and CDR2 SVGIG (reference sequence). This CDR3 region has 15 residues. Trimming cost V 0 bases and J 0 bases, with 11 bases left between them. In nucleotides, the CDR3 is TGTGCCTGGAGTGTTATGAGCGCCCACCAAGAGACCCAGTACTTC. This encodes CAWSVMSAHQETQYF.

The chain recombines TRBV5-1 with TRBJ1-3; D is unresolved. The CDR3 extends over 13 amino acids. With 0 bases removed from V and 4 bases from J, the gap between germline ends came to 5 bases. CDR1 is SGHRS, CDR2 YFSETQ, per germline. The CDR3 loop reads CASSLGAGNTIYF. DNA of the CDR3: TGCGCCAGCAGCTTGGGGGCGGGAAACACCATATATTTT.

The chain recombines TRBV7-9 with TRBJ2-1; D is undetermined. The ends were cut back, 3 bases at V and 9 bases at J, with 12 bases in the middle. CDR1 SEHNR and CDR2 FQNEAQ come from the germline V gene (reference sequence). The CDR3 has 13 residues. CDR3 region: CASSLISTFEQFF. CDR3 bases: TGTGCCAGCAGCTTGATTAGTACCTTTGAGCAGTTCTTC.